The source of this TCR beta chain is a study of identifying expanded T cells in peripheral blood (dated by TCRdb to the late 2010s). The study in broad terms: Four technical replicates, made by sequencing separate aliquots from the same pool of genomic DNA, were compared pairwise. General findings and caveats noted by the study authors: It was expected by the authors that biological variance in healthy repertoires might increase further over much longer intervals, such as months to years. The binomial model flagged about 1.2 differentially abundant clones between technical replicates, compared with roughly 15 over approximately two weeks and 19 over four weeks. Across all healthy-donor time intervals, the beta-binomial model significantly lowered both the number of clones called differentially abundant and the false-positive rate. Across all healthy donors, variance in clone template counts between two-week samples was found to increase significantly with total template count.

The germline V gene supplies CDR1 SGHRS and CDR2 YFSETQ. The CDR3 numbers 15 residues from cysteine through phenylalanine. CDR3 DNA only is kept here, 45 bases in frame from base 1. Unmatched junction bases come to 7, with V trimmed by 3 bases and J by 6 bases. During the collection period, no immune events, such as infections, were documented for the healthy donors. To calibrate time-dependent variance in a beta-binomial model of T-cell clone differential abundance, blood repertoires from healthy donors were used as a training cohort. The training cohort was composed of around ten healthy donors, 3 female and 7 male. An age range of roughly 29 to 70 years, with an average of about 45 years, was recorded for the donors. Whole blood was collected from each healthy donor at three time points spaced around two weeks apart and obtained from a commercial supplier. Genomic DNA was extracted from unsorted whole blood for immunosequencing.

A remark on this clone: Its antigen target is currently unknown. No much larger clonotype is one base removed from it; base qualities were not supplied.

The immunoSEQ Assay, which relies on bias-controlled multiplex PCR amplification of genomic DNA, was used to profile TCRbeta CDR3 regions. The study's processing was this. To quantify the absolute abundance of each unique TCRbeta CDR3 region, the sequences were collapsed and filtered. Differential abundance was tested with two models: a binomial (Fisher-equivalent) model and a beta-binomial model that adds time-dependent variance fitted from healthy donors. Any clone with fewer than 5 combined templates was excluded, and a clone was called differentially abundant if its Benjamini-Hochberg FDR was below 0.01. The form v = (b*log(k)+a)^2 was used to model beta-binomial variance as a function of total template count across the two samples. The immuneACCESS repertoire file appears here via TCRdb, limited to in-frame rearrangements. These files lack a portion of the clones; in checked studies, under half of the deficit traces to unresolved V genes, and the cause of the others is not known. That table gives V, J and clone size, and the DNA gave D and trimming. For this sample the table gives around 100,000 clones, of which 75% to 90% were detected only once. The ten top clones hold 5.5% of the sample.

The clonotype comes from a person aged 18-70 years in good health. Sequencing was carried out using blood. Rearrangement joined TRBV5-1 to TRBJ2-2; 8 nucleotides in the junction match TRBD1. The CDR3 corresponds to CASSSTGVRSGELFF. The base sequence is TGCGCCAGCAGCTCGACAGGGGTCAGGTCCGGGGAGCTGTTTTTT.